This T cell receptor (beta chain) was found in a study of blood T cell repertoires in COVID-19. For the study at large: Specimens from acute and convalescent COVID-19 originated in the United States, Italy and Spain. Nucleic acid was either cDNA or gDNA, and it came from T cells, B-cell-depleted T cells, or PBMCs.

Authors' data handling: Reference gene primer amplification gave estimated nucleated cell counts. Assay used: immunoSEQ multiplex PCR; TCRdb lists only in-frame clones, some missing. V and J calls and clone size are those listed in that table; D and trimming were worked out from the DNA. The top ten hold approximately 2.3% of the sample, which has some 220,000 clones, approximately 85% seen once. Unmatched junction bases numbered 5, after V lost 0 bases and J lost 2 bases. Germline assignment: CDR1 SGDLS and CDR2 YYNGEE. The CDR3 sequence is 15 residues long. Patients at the Seattle site were enrolled during active infection and followed longitudinally.

The sequence was obtained from a woman in her 70s with COVID-19, enrolled during active disease. Sequencing input: peripheral blood. The genes are TRBV9 and TRBJ2-7; 7 bases agree with TRBD2. This CDR3 reads CASSVESGETYEQYF. The CDR3 coding sequence is TGTGCCAGCAGCGTAGAGAGCGGGGAAACCTACGAGCAGTACTTC. Full variable domain (missing parts from reference TRBV9 and TRBJ2-7): DSGVTQTPKHLITATGQRVTLRCSPRSGDLSVYWYQQSLDQGLQFLIQYYNGEERAKGNILERFSAQQFPDLHSELNLSSLELGDSALYFCASSVESGETYEQYFGPGTRLTVT.